The present entry profiles one T cell receptor beta chain with its context. The specificity of this receptor is unknown. Base qualities are not at hand, and no much larger clone is one base apart. The immunoSEQ kit was used, according to the manufacturer's recommendations, to generate TCR beta libraries from genomic DNA. To prepare libraries, a first multiplex PCR with proprietary primers was run, followed by a second PCR that added unique barcodes, and a bead cleanup was done after each round. Each sample batch included a kit-provided positive control reaction and a negative control reaction. The final libraries were assessed on an Agilent 4200 TapeStation D1000 ScreenTape, pooled by volume, and quantified by qPCR. An Illumina NextSeq500 fitted with a MidOutput 150-cycle cartridge performed the sequencing, running 156 Read1 cycles and 15 Index1 cycles with the kit's custom primers. The pooled library was loaded at roughly 0.93 pM, with a roughly 18% PhiX control spiked in. Regarding the original processing steps: The vendor-processed data were analyzed in R, and a clonotype was defined as all T cells that share the same CDR3 nucleotide sequence. For clone abundance analyses, frequencies were normalized to the 10,000 most abundant clones per sample. Before analysis, public T cell clones were removed, and these numbered fewer than six per sample on average. An abundance difference of at least 32-fold between compartments was the criterion for calling clonotypes tumor-enriched or baseline blood-enriched. A beta-binomial differential abundance model was used to identify clonotypes that expanded or contracted between blood time points. The Baroni-Urbani and Buser coefficient was used to measure tumor-blood repertoire similarity, and groups were compared with two-tailed Wilcoxon tests in R. TCRdb carries this immuneACCESS record with in-frame sequences only. Its versions omit some clonotypes, under half of them owing to an unresolved V gene in the studies checked, with the rest unexplained. V and J calls plus clone size are reproduced from that table; the DNA served to infer D and trimming. In this sample the table shows some 150,000 clones, more than 70% of which occur a single time. The ten largest clonotypes hold about 12% of the sample.

The sample comes from a study of radiation and T cells in renal cell carcinoma (dated by TCRdb to the early 2020s). Concerning the study at large: Samples were obtained from a clinical trial, in which 15 Gy stereotactic body radiation therapy was delivered to primary renal cell carcinomas and nephrectomy was performed 4 weeks later. In total, about 50 samples, comprising roughly 25 tumors and 27 peripheral blood samples, were subjected to TCR beta sequencing. In the approximately 58 samples combined, some 4,000,000 unique CDR3 nucleotide sequences were found, encoding 2 million to 3 million unique CDR3 amino acid sequences. Overall results and qualifications from the work: Top tumor clonotypes rose in blood from baseline to 2 weeks post-radiation, then contracted by 4 weeks, suggesting transient expansion of tumor-resident clones. No pretreatment tumor biopsies were available, so the baseline intratumoral presence of clonotypes could not be determined. Tracking of blood repertoire dynamics stopped at about 4 weeks after treatment, with no follow-up past that point. With a single-armed trial design, the study had no way to address how radiation dose or scheduling affects the TCR repertoire.

V loses 3 bases of germline sequence and J loses 4 bases, and the interval between the two ends is 16 bases. For CDR1 and CDR2, the germline V gene (reference sequence) lists LNHDA and SQIVND. The cysteine opens and the phenylalanine closes a CDR3 of 15 amino acids. Only the CDR3 DNA stays, 45 bases, in frame from base 1. What this sample's time point label stands for: baseline pretreatment blood. The treatment or condition label corresponds to: 15 Gy SBRT to primary tumor, nephrectomy 4 weeks later. Serial peripheral blood from radiation-treated patients was sampled at baseline, 2 weeks and 4 weeks after SBRT to track tumor-enriched clonotypes. Every patient's renal cell carcinoma showed clear cell pathology. The QIAamp DNA Blood Mini Kit (Qiagen) was used to prepare genomic DNA for TCR sequencing. The analyses included just those samples that passed every quality control check.

The chain is made from TRBV19 and TRBJ2-7; TRBD2 is a possible D gene, resting on 6 matching bases. The sequence derives from a woman aged 45-65 years with renal cell carcinoma. The source material was blood, sampled from a patient whose treatment included radiotherapy and nephrectomy. The sequenced DNA is TGTGCCAGTAGTATGAAGGTGGGAGGCCTGTACGAGCAGTACTTC. It specifies CASSMKVGGLYEQYF.